This T cell receptor (beta chain) was documented in a study of neurological immune-mediated disorders. This CDR3 comprises 16 residues. Trimming cost V 0 bases and J 0 bases, with 10 bases left between them. Germline CDR1 and CDR2: SGHRS and YFSETQ. This clonotype occurred many times. Its matching antigen is unknown. TCRdb redid the calling of the 5' RACE reads with MiXCR, one entry per CDR3 protein. This sample carries tens of thousands of distinct CDR3 sequences, 2.5% to 4% of them seen once, and the ten largest clones take 6% to 9%. Findings of the study overall: Expanded clones shared no CDR3 amino acid sequences across subjects, suggesting private repertoires in all groups. Multiple sclerosis patients had less TCR clonal expansion than even healthy controls, unlike HTLV-1-associated myelopathy.

The chain carries TRBV5-1 and TRBJ1-3; the D gene is possibly TRBD1 (5 bases). The receptor was isolated from a woman aged 25 to 39 with multiple sclerosis. Material for sequencing was PBMCs. Here the CDR3 reads CASSLGGPHSGNTIYF. The DNA of the CDR3 is TGCGCCAGCAGCTTGGGGGGACCCCACTCTGGAAACACCATATATTTT. Full variable domain (missing parts from reference TRBV5-1 and TRBJ1-3): KAGVTQTPRYLIKTRGQQVTLSCSPISGHRSVSWYQQTPGQGLQFLFEYFSETQRNKGNFPGRFSGRQFSNSRSEMNVSTLELGDSALYLCASSLGGPHSGNTIYFGEGSWLTVV.